These 5 T cell receptor beta chains came from one sample sequenced in a study of OX40 agonist ivuxolimab in advanced cancers. This table comes from immunoSEQ multiplex PCR, and its TCRdb copy is limited to in-frame clones, with some not included. The sample lists about 68,000 clones, about 89% occurring once. The material sequenced was CD4+ or CD8+ T cells sorted from blood, taken in a trial of the OX40 agonist ivuxolimab. Receptors originate from an adult with an advanced solid tumor such as melanoma, head and neck, liver or kidney cancer.

The chain employs TRBV19 and TRBJ1-2; D not resolved. The CDR3 sequence is 14 residues long. Germline assignment: CDR1 LNHDA and CDR2 SQIVND (reference sequence). V lost 0 bases to trimming and J lost 8 bases, with 13 bases between them. CDR3 loop: CASSIDLYAYGYTF. Written as DNA, the CDR3 is TGTGCCAGTAGTATAGATCTATATGCGTACGGCTACACCTTC.

This clone was counted only a few times. The rearrangement links TRBV4-1 to TRBJ1-5; TRBD1 might be the D (5 bases). The CDR3 is made up of 15 amino acids. Per germline, CDR1 MGHRA and CDR2 YSYEKL. V was shortened by 4 bases and J by 1 base, with 11 bases between the two germline ends. The CDR3 sequence: CASSLQGISNQPQHF. The DNA for the CDR3 is TGCGCCAGCAGCCTTCAGGGCATAAGCAATCAGCCCCAGCATTTT.

There are a few counts of this clone. The V gene is TRBV5-1, the J gene TRBJ2-2; 14 nucleotides line up with TRBD2. The V gene's germline CDR1 is SGHRS and CDR2 YFSETQ. The CDR3 extends over 18 amino acids. V dropped 4 bases and J dropped 7; count of bases not matched to a gene: 12. The CDR3 here is CASSISGTSGRKDGELFF. The DNA for the CDR3 is TGCGCCAGCAGCATTTCCGGGACTAGCGGGAGAAAGGACGGGGAGCTGTTTTTT. The complete variable domain, with remaining parts taken from reference TRBV5-1 and TRBJ2-2, reads KAGVTQTPRYLIKTRGQQVTLSCSPISGHRSVSWYQQTPGQGLQFLFEYFSETQRNKGNFPGRFSGRQFSNSRSEMNVSTLELGDSALYLCASSISGTSGRKDGELFFGEGSRLTVL.

The chain uses TRBV11-1 and TRBJ2-7; D possibly uses TRBD1 or TRBD2 (5 bases each). The germline V gene encodes CDR1 SGHAT and CDR2 FQDESV (reference sequence). The CDR3 runs 14 residues. Trimming took off 1 base at V and 2 bases at J, with 9 bases between the two ends. The CDR3 protein is CASSLGGGTYEQYF. DNA of the CDR3: TGTGCCAGCAGCTTAGGTGGGGGAACCTACGAGCAGTACTTC.

The chain couples TRBV6-1 to TRBJ1-1, with a tentative D call TRBD1 (5 bases). The CDR3 consists of 15 residues. Germline V gene lookup returns CDR1 MNHNS and CDR2 SASEGT. V was cut by 5 bases and J by 2 bases, with 15 bases left in between. This chain's CDR3 is CASSIRTKLNTEAFF. The CDR3 DNA follows: TGTGCCAGCAGTATCCGGACAAAGCTTAACACTGAAGCTTTCTTT.